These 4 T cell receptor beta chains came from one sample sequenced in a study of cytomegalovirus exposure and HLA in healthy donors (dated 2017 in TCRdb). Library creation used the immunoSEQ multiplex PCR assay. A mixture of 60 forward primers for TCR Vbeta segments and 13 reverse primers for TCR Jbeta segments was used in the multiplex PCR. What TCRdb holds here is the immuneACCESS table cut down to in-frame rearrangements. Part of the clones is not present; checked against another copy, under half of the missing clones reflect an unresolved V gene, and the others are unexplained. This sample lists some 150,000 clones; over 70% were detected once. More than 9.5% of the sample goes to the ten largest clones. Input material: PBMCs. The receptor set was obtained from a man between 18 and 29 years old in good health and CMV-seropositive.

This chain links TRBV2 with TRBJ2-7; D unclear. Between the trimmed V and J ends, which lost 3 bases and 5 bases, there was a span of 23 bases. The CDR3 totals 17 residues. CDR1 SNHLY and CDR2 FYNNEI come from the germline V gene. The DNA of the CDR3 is TGTGCCAGCAGTGACGGGTCCACAACCCTCCGAGTAAACGAGCAGTACTTC. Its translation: CASSDGSTTLRVNEQYF.

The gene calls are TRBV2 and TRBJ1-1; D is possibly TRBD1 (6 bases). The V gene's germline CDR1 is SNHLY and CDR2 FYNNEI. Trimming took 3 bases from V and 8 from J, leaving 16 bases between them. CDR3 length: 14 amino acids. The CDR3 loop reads CASSDPGGEIEAFF. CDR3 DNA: TGTGCCAGCAGTGATCCGGGGGGCGAGATCGAAGCTTTCTTT. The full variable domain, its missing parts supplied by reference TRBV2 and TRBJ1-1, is EPEVTQTPSHQVTQMGQEVILRCVPISNHLYFYWYRQILGQKVEFLVSFYNNEISEKSEIFDDQFSVERPDGSNFTLKIRSTKLEDSAMYFCASSDPGGEIEAFFGQGTRLTVV.

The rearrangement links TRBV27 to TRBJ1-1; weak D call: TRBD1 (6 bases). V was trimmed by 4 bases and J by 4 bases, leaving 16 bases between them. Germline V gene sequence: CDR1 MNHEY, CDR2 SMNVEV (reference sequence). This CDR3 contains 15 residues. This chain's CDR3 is CASSSITTGSTEAFF. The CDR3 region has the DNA TGTGCCAGCAGTTCCATCACAACAGGGTCCACTGAAGCTTTCTTT.

As DNA, the CDR3 is TGTGCCAGCAGTCCCACCGGGACAGTTAACACTGAAGCTTTCTTT. This translates into CASSPTGTVNTEAFF. The chain recombines TRBV27 with TRBJ1-1; 7 bases line up with TRBD1. The CDR3 has 15 residues. Germline-derived CDR1 and CDR2 are MNHEY and SMNVEV (reference sequence). V was pared by 5 bases and J by 2 bases, with 8 bases of the junction left unmatched.